A selection of T cell receptor beta chains follows, all from one sample in a study of CD8+ T cells in alopecia areata. Measured with immunoSEQ multiplex PCR; TCRdb has only the in-frame clones, and not every one. The table has around 270,000 clones, 55% to 70% seen once. The material sequenced was CD4+ T cells sorted from blood, taken at week 24, from a patient treated with tofacitinib. Every receptor here comes from a human donor with alopecia areata. Each CDR3 is given with its conserved first and last residue. D genes are given only for firm matches. The size field is filled for only some rows; it gives once, few, many or a size class.

J gene	V gene	D gene	clone size	CDR3 DNA	CDR3 protein
TRBJ1-6	TRBV30	NA	NA	TGTGCCTGGAGTGATATTCGGCCCCTCCACTTT	CAWSDIRPLHF
TRBJ1-2	TRBV29-1	TRBD1	NA	TGCAGCGTTGCCCGGACAGGGGTCCTCCGGGGAGGCTACACCTTC	CSVARTGVLRGGYTF
TRBJ2-5	TRBV2	NA	NA	TGTGCCAGCAGTGCGGGGAAGTCCTGGCAGACCCAGTACTTC	CASSAGKSWQTQYF
TRBJ2-5	TRBV7-8	NA	NA	TGTGCCAGCAGCCTAGGCCCCCCCAGGGTGGGGCAAGAGACCCAGTACTTC	CASSLGPPRVGQETQYF
TRBJ1-2	TRBV2	NA	NA	TGTGCCAGCAGTGTGGGAAGACCACATGACTATGGCTACACCTTC	CASSVGRPHDYGYTF
TRBJ1-5	TRBV9	TRBD1	once	TGTGCCAGCAGCGTAGCCCCAGGGGGGAACCCCCAGCATTTT	CASSVAPGGNPQHF
TRBJ2-1	TRBV20-1	NA	few	TGCAGGCCCGGCCAGGGCGGTGAGCAGTTCTTC	CRPGQGGEQFF
TRBJ1-2	TRBV4-1	NA	NA	TGCGCCAGCAGCCAACTAGGCCTGACAGGTGCGGTGGGCTACACCTTC	CASSQLGLTGAVGYTF
TRBJ1-6	TRBV6-5	NA	NA	TGTGCCACTCGGACTCAAAATTCACCCCTCCACTTT	CATRTQNSPLHF
TRBJ1-2	TRBV30	TRBD1	few	TGTGCCTGGAGTGTACCGGCAGGGGGCGCGAGTGGCGGCTACACCTTC	CAWSVPAGGASGGYTF
TRBJ1-4	TRBV29-1	NA	NA	TGCAGCGTCGGGGGGGCCGTTAATGAAAAACTGTTTTTT	CSVGGAVNEKLFF
TRBJ1-2	TRBV25-1	NA	NA	TGTGCCAGCAGGCAGGACGGAGGGTATGGCTACACCTTC	CASRQDGGYGYTF
TRBJ1-1	TRBV30	TRBD1	NA	TGTGCCTGGAGTGCATTACAGGGGACGAACACTGAAGCTTTCTTT	CAWSALQGTNTEAFF
TRBJ2-5	TRBV11-1	TRBD2	NA	TGTGCCACGGGACTAGCGGGGCAAGAGACCCAGTACTTC	CATGLAGQETQYF
TRBJ2-7	TRBV2	NA	NA	TGTGCCAGCAGTGTCTGGGACTACGAGCAGTACTTC	CASSVWDYEQYF
TRBJ2-7	TRBV6-5	TRBD1	NA	TGTGCCAGCAGTTATACGGACAGGCGGGACGAGCAGTACTTC	CASSYTDRRDEQYF
TRBJ2-3	TRBV27	NA	NA	TGTGCCAGCAGTTTAGGGAGGAGCACAGATACGCAGTATTTT	CASSLGRSTDTQYF
TRBJ1-6	TRBV4-2	NA	NA	TGTGCCAGCAGCCAAGATGTACAGCCTCCGGGGAGCTCCTATAATTCACCCCTCCACTTT	CASSQDVQPPGSSYNSPLHF
TRBJ1-1	TRBV29-1	TRBD1	once	TGCAGGGCCGGGACAGTCGACACTGAAGCTTTCTTT	CRAGTVDTEAFF
TRBJ2-7	TRBV30	NA	NA	TGTGCCTGGAGAGCTTTAACCACCCACTCCTACGAGCAGTACTTC	CAWRALTTHSYEQYF
TRBJ1-2	TRBV10-3	NA	NA	TGTGCCATCAGTGAGTCCCTGCGCTATGGCTACACCTTC	CAISESLRYGYTF
TRBJ2-3	TRBV4-2	NA	NA	TGTGCCAGCAGCCAAGATCGCAGCACAGATACGCAGTATTTT	CASSQDRSTDTQYF
TRBJ1-5	TRBV28	TRBD1	few	TGTGCCAGCAGTCTCGGGACAGGGTACAATCAGCCCCAGCATTTT	CASSLGTGYNQPQHF
TRBJ1-6	TRBV7-9	TRBD1	NA	TGTGCCAGCAGCTTAAAGGGGGCGCCGGCCCTCCACTTT	CASSLKGAPALHF
TRBJ1-1	TRBV6-5	NA	NA	TGTGCCAGCAGCTCCGCCGGAGAAGAAGCTTTCTTT	CASSSAGEEAFF
TRBJ1-6	TRBV7-2	NA	few	TGTGCCAGCAGCTCTTCTACAGGGAATTCACCCCTCCACTTT	CASSSSTGNSPLHF
TRBJ2-7	TRBV10-3	TRBD2	NA	TGTGCCATCAGTGAAGGGACTAGCGGACCCTACGAGCAGTACTTC	CAISEGTSGPYEQYF
TRBJ1-2	TRBV5-1	NA	few	TGCGCCAGCAGTACGAACAGGGACGGCTATGGCTACACCTTC	CASSTNRDGYGYTF
TRBJ2-3	TRBV9	TRBD2	few	TGTGCCAGCAGCGTAGCTCCAGCGGGGGCGTTGGAGGATACGCAGTATTTT	CASSVAPAGALEDTQYF
TRBJ1-2	TRBV28	NA	many	TGTGCCAGCATCCCGAATTCAGGGGTGCTCCTCTATGGCTACACCTTC	CASIPNSGVLLYGYTF
TRBJ2-1	TRBV29-1	NA	few	TGCAGCGTTGAAGAACGGGTGGCGGGGTACAATGAGCAGTTCTTC	CSVEERVAGYNEQFF
TRBJ1-3	TRBV30	TRBD1	few	TGTGCCTGGAACCTACAGGGGATAAACACCATATATTTT	CAWNLQGINTIYF
TRBJ2-7	TRBV5-1	TRBD1	NA	TGCGCCAGCACCCGGACAGGGGGCTACGAGCAGTACTTC	CASTRTGGYEQYF
TRBJ2-5	TRBV5-1	TRBD1	NA	TGCGCCAGCAGCTTGGCGGGACAGGCCCAAGAGACCCAGTACTTC	CASSLAGQAQETQYF
TRBJ1-3	TRBV2	TRBD1	few	TGTGCCAGCAGTGAACAACCGGGACAGTCTGGAAACACCATATATTTT	CASSEQPGQSGNTIYF
TRBJ1-1	TRBV25-1	NA	NA	TGTGCCAGCAGGGAGGGGCGGAACACTGAAGCTTTCTTT	CASREGRNTEAFF
TRBJ2-5	TRBV29-1	NA	NA	TGCAGCGCCCAAAACAGGAATAAAGAGACCCAGTACTTC	CSAQNRNKETQYF
TRBJ2-1	TRBV5-1	NA	NA	TGCGCCAGCTCCCTGGGGAGCTCCTACAATGAGCAGTTCTTC	CASSLGSSYNEQFF
TRBJ1-2	TRBV7-9	NA	few	TGTGCCAGCAGCTTAAGTAACTATGGCTACACCTTC	CASSLSNYGYTF
TRBJ2-7	TRBV29-1	NA	NA	TGCAGCGGACGGAGCTCCTACGAGCAGTACTTC	CSGRSSYEQYF
TRBJ2-3	TRBV7-3	NA	NA	TGTGCCAGCAGCGCACTTTTTTCAGATACGCAGTATTTT	CASSALFSDTQYF
TRBJ1-1	TRBV15	NA	NA	TGTGCCACCAGCAGAGTTAGAGAAGCTTTCTTT	CATSRVREAFF
TRBJ2-1	TRBV4-2	NA	NA	TGTGCCAGCAGCCAAGTCCGCCAGGGTCGTTCCTACAATGAGCAGTTCTTC	CASSQVRQGRSYNEQFF
TRBJ2-1	TRBV7-2	NA	NA	TGTGCCAGCAGCGCCCGGGGTCCGCAGTTCTTC	CASSARGPQFF
TRBJ2-7	TRBV7-9	NA	NA	TGTGCCAGCAGCTTGGAGCTAGTGTACGAGCAGTACTTC	CASSLELVYEQYF
TRBJ1-2	TRBV27	TRBD1	NA	TGTGCCAGCAGCTCTCGGACAGGGTTAGGCTATGGCTACACCTTC	CASSSRTGLGYGYTF
TRBJ1-5	TRBV28	NA	NA	TGTGCCACCAAGGGGGTCGTGGGCAATCAGCCCCAGCATTTT	CATKGVVGNQPQHF
TRBJ1-2	TRBV30	NA	NA	TGTGCCTGGACGGGGACGGCCCCTAACTATGGCTACACCTTC	CAWTGTAPNYGYTF
TRBJ1-5	TRBV28	NA	few	TGTGCCAGCAGTTTATCCCCCAACAGATACGATCAGCCCCAGCATTTT	CASSLSPNRYDQPQHF
TRBJ1-6	TRBV5-1	TRBD1	NA	TGCGCCAGCAGCCGGGACAGGGGAGAATCACCCCTCCACTTT	CASSRDRGESPLHF
TRBJ1-5	TRBV5-1	TRBD1	few	TGCGCCAGCAGCTCGGGGACAGGGGATTATCAGCCCCAGCATTTT	CASSSGTGDYQPQHF
TRBJ2-7	TRBV18	TRBD1	NA	TGTGCCAGCTCACCGGGACAGGGCCCCTACGAGCAGTACTTC	CASSPGQGPYEQYF
TRBJ2-7	TRBV2	TRBD1	NA	TGTGCCAGCAGTGTTACAGGACAGGGGCAGTACTTC	CASSVTGQGQYF
TRBJ2-7	TRBV13	NA	NA	TGTGCCAGCAGCGAGGGGGAATTCTCGGGCCAGCAGTACTTC	CASSEGEFSGQQYF
TRBJ1-5	TRBV7-2	TRBD1	few	TGTGCCAGCAGCTTCCAACCTACAGGGGGCAATCAGCCCCAGCATTTT	CASSFQPTGGNQPQHF
TRBJ1-1	TRBV10-3	NA	few	TGTGCCATCAGATCCACCGGGCCAGGTGGGAACACTGAAGCTTTCTTT	CAIRSTGPGGNTEAFF
TRBJ2-5	TRBV14	TRBD1	NA	TGTGCCAGCAGCCATATCAACAGGGGCGCGTACCAAGAGACCCAGTACTTC	CASSHINRGAYQETQYF
TRBJ1-1	TRBV28	TRBD1	NA	TGTGCCAGCAGTATAGGGAGACAGGGGAGGACTGAAGCTTTCTTT	CASSIGRQGRTEAFF
TRBJ2-1	TRBV7-2	TRBD1	few	TGTGCCAGCAGCTTAGAGGGGGCGAGCGGCCTGGGAGAGCAGTTCTTC	CASSLEGASGLGEQFF